Here is one T cell receptor (beta chain) with its context. These data originate in a study of blood T cell repertoires in COVID-19. Overall study context: COVID-19 samples collected from the United States, Italy and Spain covered acute and convalescent phases. Sample material is recorded as cDNA or gDNA derived from T cells, B-cell-depleted T cells, or PBMCs.

Assay: immunoSEQ multiplex PCR; the TCRdb copy retains only in-frame clones and omits some. The repertoire holds 80,000 to 100,000 clones, with 90% to 95% as singletons. CDR3 length: 13 amino acids. Germline-derived CDR1 and CDR2 are KGHSY and FQNENV. V lost 6 bases and J lost 6; bases outside the gene matches: 4. The chain links TRBV16 to TRBJ2-1; 8 bases agree with TRBD1. The receptor was derived from a human donor with active COVID-19. The donor label of this sample is uncertain. The material sequenced was peripheral blood. CDR3 nucleotide sequence: TGTGCCAGCAGTCCTGGACAGGGCAATGAGCAGTTCTTC. This gives the protein CASSPGQGNEQFF.